The 30 T cell receptor beta chains given below trace back to one sample, sequenced in a study of T cells in Graves' hyperthyroidism and ophthalmopathy. RNA transcripts gave rise to amplified TCR beta CDR3 regions. When the TCR CDR3 underwent first-round RT-PCR, the HTBI primer set was used. TCRdb passed the multiplex PCR reads through MiXCR, listing each CDR3 protein once. The sample includes 500,000 or so distinct CDR3 sequences, 15% to 20% of them seen just once. Sequencing was performed on blood. The origin of the receptors is a woman aged 30 to 39 with Graves' ophthalmopathy.

The sample holds many counts of this clonotype. The CDR3 protein is CASSVLGRGKNIQYF. The DNA for the CDR3 is TGTGCCAGCAGTGTTCTTGGGAGGGGGAAAAACATTCAGTACTTC. This rearrangement joins TRBV6-1 to TRBJ2-4; the D gene is possibly TRBD2 (7 bases). CDR1 and CDR2 (germline): MNHNS, SASEGT. The CDR3 extends over 15 amino acids. Deletions cut 4 bases from V and 4 bases from J, with 14 bases between.

This clonotype was detected a few times. The chain couples TRBV27 to TRBJ2-2; 10 nucleotides match TRBD1. The CDR3 has 16 amino acids. The junction had 9 bases not matched to a gene; V was cut back by 6 bases and J by 5 bases. Germline V gives CDR1 MNHEY, CDR2 SMNVEV (reference sequence). CDR3 in amino acids: CASRNPGQGNTGELFF. CDR3 DNA: TGTGCCAGCAGGAATCCGGGACAGGGGAATACCGGGGAGCTGTTTTTT.

This clonotype was counted many times. The rearrangement links TRBV10-3 to TRBJ2-3; 8 bases are a match to TRBD2. The CDR3 length is 16 residues. Losses at the gene ends were 3 bases for V and 4 bases for J; bases not matched to a gene: 9. Germline loops: CDR1 ENHRY, CDR2 SYGVKD. CDR3 nucleotide sequence: TGTGCCATCAGTGAAGATAGCGGGACTTTCGCAGATACGCAGTATTTT. Translating gives CAISEDSGTFADTQYF.

The V and J genes are TRBV7-3 and TRBJ2-7, with D uncertain. With 5 bases removed from V and 2 bases from J, the gap between germline ends came to 13 bases. CDR1 SGHTA and CDR2 FQGTGA come from the germline V gene. The CDR3 has 14 amino acids. The CDR3 reads CASSAYSFPYEQYF. CDR3 DNA sequence: TGTGCCAGCAGCGCATACAGTTTTCCCTACGAGCAGTACTTC.

The gene calls are TRBV19 and TRBJ2-7; 7 nucleotides agree with TRBD2. In germline, CDR1 is LNHDA, CDR2 SQIVND (reference sequence). There are 16 residues in the CDR3. Trimming removed 3 bases from V and 2 bases from J; junction bases left unmatched: 10. DNA for the CDR3: TGTGCCAGTAGTATTTCCCTCGCGGGAGCCACCTACGAGCAGTACTTC. Protein: CASSISLAGATYEQYF.

At least ten counts were recorded for this clonotype. The chain joins TRBV12-3 or TRBV12-4 to TRBJ2-3, with D possibly being TRBD1 (6 bases). This CDR3 region has 15 residues. The V and J ends lost 8 bases and 6 bases respectively, with 21 bases between them. The CDR3 DNA reads TGTGCCAGCTCCGGGACACTACCTAGAGGGGATACGCAGTATTTT. Translating gives CASSGTLPRGDTQYF.

As regards this clonotype: The conserved phenylalanine or tryptophan is not found at the CDR3 terminus, so this likely reflects a read error. The J gene is TRBJ2-1, the V gene TRBV7-9, with unresolved D. The germline V gene has CDR1 SEHNR and CDR2 FQNEAQ (reference sequence). V was trimmed by 5 bases and J by 3 bases, leaving 2 bases between them. The CDR3 runs to 11 residues. The DNA for the CDR3 is TGTGCCAGCAGCCACTACAATGAGCAGTTCATC. Protein: CASSHYNEQFI.

Worth noting for this clonotype: A much larger clonotype is one base distant, so this may be a read error. This chain links TRBV11-2 with TRBJ2-3; no reliable D call. Germline V gives CDR1 SGHAT, CDR2 FQNNGV. CDR3 length: 14 residues. CDR3 loop: CASRLVQYTDTQYF. As DNA, the CDR3 is TGTGCCAGCAGATTAGTACAGTACACAGATACGCAGTATTTT.

The chain carries TRBV7-2 and TRBJ2-6, with D possibly being TRBD1 or TRBD2 (6 bases each). The V end lost 6 bases, the J end lost 3 bases, and 15 bases lay between the germline ends. Germline CDR1 reads SGHTA; CDR2 reads FQGNSA. The CDR3 spans 16 residues. The CDR3 coding sequence is TGTGCCAGCAGACCGCCCGGGGGCGGTGGGGCCAACGTCCTGACTTTC. Its protein is CASRPPGGGGANVLTF.

This clonotype was recorded many times. The chain combines TRBV2 with TRBJ1-5; D may be TRBD1 (6 bases). Germline V gene lookup returns CDR1 SNHLY and CDR2 FYNNEI. The CDR3 is 15 residues long. Trimming shortened V by 8 bases and J by 3 bases, and 17 bases separated the two germline ends. CDR3 coding DNA: TGTGCCAGCGGGGAGACAGGAGTTTTCAATCAGCCCCAGCATTTT. Translation: CASGETGVFNQPQHF.

The chain links TRBV10-3 to TRBJ1-1; D might be TRBD1 (5 bases). Germline CDR1 ENHRY, CDR2 SYGVKD. V was trimmed by 6 bases and J by 4 bases, leaving 15 bases between them. The CDR3 length is 14 residues. The DNA for the CDR3 is TGTGCCATCAGGTTATCAGGGAGGAGCACTGAAGCTTTCTTT. Translated, it gives CAIRLSGRSTEAFF.

At least ten counts were recorded for this clonotype. The chain links TRBV5-1 to TRBJ2-1; D is possibly TRBD1 (5 bases). The CDR3 is 12 residues long. V lost 4 bases to trimming and J lost 5 bases, with 7 bases between them. The V gene's germline CDR1 is SGHRS and CDR2 YFSETQ. This CDR3 reads CASSQQDNEQFF. The CDR3 bases are TGCGCCAGCAGCCAACAGGACAATGAGCAGTTCTTC.

This clonotype came up many times. The J gene is TRBJ2-1, the V gene TRBV6-1; 7 bases align to TRBD2. Germline V lookup: CDR1 MNHNS, CDR2 SASEGT. Trimming removed 5 bases from V and 2 bases from J; junction bases left unmatched: 6. The CDR3 is made up of 15 amino acids. CDR3 loop: CASSPEAGTYNEQFF. The DNA for the CDR3 is TGTGCCAGCAGTCCCGAAGCGGGGACCTACAATGAGCAGTTCTTC.

V is TRBV4-1 and J is TRBJ2-6; D remains ambiguous. Trimming stripped 0 bases from V and 0 bases from J, with 6 bases between. Germline-derived CDR1 and CDR2 are MGHRA and YSYEKL. This CDR3 comprises 16 residues. The CDR3 DNA follows: TGCGCCAGCAGCCAAGAATGGCCCTCTGGGGCCAACGTCCTGACTTTC. Protein product: CASSQEWPSGANVLTF.

V is TRBV13 and J is TRBJ1-6, with D possibly TRBD1 on 6 matching bases. The germline CDR1 and CDR2 sequences are PRHDT and FYEKMQ (reference sequence). The CDR3 spans 16 residues. V lost 1 base to trimming and J lost 6 bases, with 13 bases between them. The chain's CDR3 is CASSLVQGWTNSPLHF. The CDR3 region has the DNA TGTGCCAGCAGCTTAGTACAGGGTTGGACTAATTCACCCCTCCACTTT.

Only a few counts were recorded for this clonotype. V gene TRBV28 combines with J gene TRBJ2-5; D gene uncertain. With 7 bases removed from V and 2 bases from J, the gap between germline ends came to 17 bases. Germline V CDR1 and CDR2: MDHEN, SYDVKM. The CDR3 consists of 15 residues. CDR3 DNA: TGTGCCAGCACCTCACGGGCCCGGCTACAAGAGACCCAGTACTTC. Its translation: CASTSRARLQETQYF. Drawing the rest from reference TRBV28 and TRBJ2-5, the complete variable domain is DVKVTQSSRYLVKRTGEKVFLECVQDMDHENMFWYRQDPGLGLRLIYFSYDVKMKEKGDIPEGYSVSREKKERFSLILESASTNQTSMYLCASTSRARLQETQYFGPGTRLLVL.

This clonotype has ten or more counts. The chain couples TRBV7-9 to TRBJ2-7; D remains ambiguous. CDR3 size: 13 residues. Germline CDR1 and CDR2: SEHNR and FQNEAQ (reference sequence). V lost 8 bases, J lost 1 base, and 12 bases lay in between. The DNA of the CDR3 is TGTGCCAGCGCACCGTTGGTGTCCTACGAGCAGTACTTC. Translation: CASAPLVSYEQYF.

This clonotype was observed a few times. One junction end does not reproduce the germline sequence, and a read error may be involved. The chain combines TRBV6-5 with TRBJ2-2; D ambiguous. The CDR3 spans 15 residues. The germline V gene has CDR1 MNHEY and CDR2 SVGAGI. In nucleotides, the CDR3 is TGTGCCAGCAGCTACTCCCGTTTGAACACCGGGGAGCTGTTTTTT. It specifies CASSYSRLNTGELFF.

The table lists this clonotype with many counts. The chain joins TRBV6-2 or TRBV6-3 to TRBJ2-1; 11 bases line up with TRBD1. Germline V gene lookup returns CDR1 MNHEY and CDR2 SVGEGT. The CDR3 runs 13 residues. V gave up 8 bases and J gave up 8 bases; unmatched junction bases: 5. In DNA, the CDR3 is TGTGCCAGCGGACAGGGGGCAGCTGATGAGCAGTTCTTC. Translating it yields CASGQGAADEQFF.

At least ten counts were recorded for this clonotype. The rearrangement links TRBV4-3 to TRBJ1-2, with D perhaps matching TRBD1 (6 bases). V lost 1 base and J 0 bases, leaving 6 bases between the germline ends. CDR3 length: 14 residues. The germline V gene has CDR1 LGHNA and CDR2 YSLEER. CDR3 loop: CASSQGTANYGYTF. For the CDR3, the DNA is TGCGCCAGCAGCCAAGGGACAGCTAACTATGGCTACACCTTC.

The V call is TRBV5-6, the J call TRBJ2-2; 9 nucleotides line up with TRBD1. Germline V CDR1 and CDR2: SGHDT, YYEEEE. V was pared by 0 bases and J by 5 bases, with 11 bases of the junction left unmatched. The CDR3 loop spans 18 amino acids. Here the CDR3 reads CASSLGPGTGMYTGELFF. The DNA for the CDR3 is TGTGCCAGCAGCTTGGGGCCCGGGACAGGGATGTATACCGGGGAGCTGTTTTTT.

This clonotype was detected many times. The chain couples TRBV28 to TRBJ2-7; D uncertain. The CDR3 length is 12 residues. Germline V gene data show CDR1 as MDHEN and CDR2 as SYDVKM. V was clipped by 7 bases and J by 0 bases, with 7 bases between them. CDR3 bases: TGTGCCAGCACGCGGAGCTCCTACGAGCAGTACTTC. This gives the protein CASTRSSYEQYF.

In its sample, this clonotype was seen many times. The CDR3, as DNA: TGCGCCAGCAGCCCCCAGGGCGGGAGAGATGAGCAGTTCTTC. It encodes CASSPQGGRDEQFF. The chain is built from TRBV5-1 and TRBJ2-1; TRBD2 agrees at 7 bases. This CDR3 is 14 amino acids long. CDR1 is SGHRS and CDR2 is YFSETQ in the germline V gene. Trimming removed 4 bases from V and 8 bases from J; junction bases left unmatched: 9.

This clonotype was observed a few times. The chain combines TRBV28 with TRBJ2-3, with D maybe TRBD1 (7 bases). Trimming stripped 4 bases from V and 0 bases from J, with 32 bases between. Germline V gene lookup returns CDR1 MDHEN and CDR2 SYDVKM. The CDR3 length is 22 residues. CDR3 sequence reads: CASSSQALRQGGLTASTDTQYF. In DNA, the CDR3 is TGTGCCAGCAGTTCCCAAGCCCTCCGACAGGGCGGACTAACAGCTAGCACAGATACGCAGTATTTT.

This clonotype came up many times. The chain combines TRBV20-1 with TRBJ2-3; TRBD2 matches at 10 bases. The V gene's germline CDR1 is DFQATT and CDR2 SNEGSKA (reference sequence). V was clipped by 5 bases and J by 4 bases; unmatched bases: 18. The CDR3 loop spans 18 amino acids. The CDR3 nucleotides are TGCAGTGCTTCGGAGGTGACTAGCGGGTCCCTTCCCCCAGATACGCAGTATTTT. The encoded protein is CSASEVTSGSLPPDTQYF.

The chain combines TRBV5-4 with TRBJ2-1; 9 bases line up with TRBD1. Germline-derived CDR1 and CDR2 are SGHNT and YYREEE (reference sequence). This CDR3 is 15 amino acids long. V gave up 1 base and J gave up 8 bases; unmatched junction bases: 7. The CDR3 here is CASSLRQGGGDEQFF. The CDR3 bases are TGTGCCAGCAGCTTGCGACAGGGGGGCGGGGATGAGCAGTTCTTC.

This clonotype was seen ten or more times. The chain uses TRBV6-5 and TRBJ2-5; 8 bases fit TRBD1. Germline V gene data show CDR1 as MNHEY and CDR2 as SVGAGI. The trim removed 0 bases at V and 3 bases at J, leaving 3 bases unmatched. The CDR3 spans 15 residues. The CDR3 nucleotides read TGTGCCAGCAGTTACTCGCCGACAGGGGAAGAGACCCAGTACTTC. Its translation is CASSYSPTGEETQYF.

This clonotype was seen at least ten times. The CDR3 spells CASSPQLAGFETQYF. The CDR3 DNA is TGTGCCAGCAGCCCCCAACTAGCGGGTTTTGAGACGCAGTATTTT. V usage is TRBV7-2 and J usage is TRBJ2-3, with 9 bases aligning to TRBD2. Unmatched junction bases numbered 12, after V lost 5 bases and J lost 9 bases. In germline, CDR1 is SGHTA, CDR2 FQGNSA. CDR3 length: 15 amino acids.

The table lists this clonotype with many counts. The J gene is TRBJ2-7, the V gene TRBV4-1; 7 bases agree with TRBD1. The junction had 14 bases not matched to a gene; V was cut back by 0 bases and J by 3 bases. The CDR3 consists of 18 residues. Germline V gives CDR1 MGHRA, CDR2 YSYEKL. The chain's CDR3 is CASSQDRSVGQANYEQYF. CDR3 DNA sequence: TGCGCCAGCAGCCAAGATAGGAGCGTCGGACAGGCAAACTACGAGCAGTACTTC.

This clonotype was detected ten times or more. This rearrangement joins TRBV6-1 to TRBJ2-7, with no clear D. The CDR3 totals 11 residues. Germline CDR1 is MNHNS and CDR2 is SASEGT. The V gene lost 5 bases and the J gene lost 4 bases, with 6 bases spanning the gap. DNA for the CDR3: TGTGCCAGCAGTCCTAAATACGAGCAGTACTTC. Protein sequence: CASSPKYEQYF.